This T cell receptor (beta chain) is from a study of shared clonotypes between healthy human individuals. In the CD4+ fraction, cells were divided into CD45RA+ naive and CD45RA-negative memory subsets. Using immunoSEQ multiplex PCR, the repertoire was profiled, and TCRdb retains in-frame clones only, with some absent. The sample records 2 million to 2.5 million clones, under 95% being singletons. This CDR3 has 15 amino acids. V was pared by 8 bases and J by 0 bases, with 8 bases of the junction left unmatched. Germline V lookup: CDR1 MNHEY, CDR2 SMNVEV (reference sequence). V is TRBV27 and J is TRBJ1-1; 8 bases agree with TRBD1. The sequence was obtained from a man younger than 35 in good health. Some clones in this sample may be carry-over from other donors' samples. Sequences were obtained from naive CD4+ T cells from PBMCs. Stated subset: CD45RA+ positively selected. The CDR3 loop is CASRDRGTMNTEAFF. Here the CDR3 DNA reads TGTGCCAGCCGAGACAGGGGCACCATGAACACTGAAGCTTTCTTT.